This T cell receptor (beta chain) came from a study of graft-versus-host responses after intestinal transplantation. Only in-frame clones appear in the TCRdb table, and some are missing; sequencing was by immunoSEQ multiplex PCR. The sample contains under 8,000 clones, around 75% of which appear only once. Processing was applied to graft tissue in order to liberate intraepithelial and lamina propria lymphocytes. This clone came up a few times. This sequence was found in a human patient who received an intestinal transplant, so some T cells may come from the graft donor. Here the sequenced sample was ileum tissue, taken 226 days after intestinal transplant.

The CDR3: CASSGLTNTGELFF. The CDR3 nucleotides read TGTGCCAGCAGTGGACTAACGAACACCGGGGAGCTGTTTTTT. The chain combines TRBV28 with TRBJ2-2; TRBD2 is a possible D gene (6 bases). Trimming removed 5 bases at V and 0 bases at J, with 7 bases between. This CDR3 is built from 14 residues. CDR1 MDHEN and CDR2 SYDVKM come from the germline V gene.